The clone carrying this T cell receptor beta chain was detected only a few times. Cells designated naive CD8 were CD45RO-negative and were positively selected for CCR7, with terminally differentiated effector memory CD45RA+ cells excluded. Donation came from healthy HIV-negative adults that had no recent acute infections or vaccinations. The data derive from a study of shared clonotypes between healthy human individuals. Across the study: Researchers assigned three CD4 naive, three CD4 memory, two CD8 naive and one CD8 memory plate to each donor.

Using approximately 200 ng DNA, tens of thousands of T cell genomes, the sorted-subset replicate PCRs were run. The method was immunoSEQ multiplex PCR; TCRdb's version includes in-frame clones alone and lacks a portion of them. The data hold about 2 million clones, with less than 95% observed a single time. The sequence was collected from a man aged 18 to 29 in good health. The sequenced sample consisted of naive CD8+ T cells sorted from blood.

CDR3 in amino acids: CASSPQGADAFF. For the CDR3, the DNA is TGTGCCAGCAGCCCCCAGGGGGCGGATGCTTTCTTT. The J gene is TRBJ1-1, the V gene TRBV13, with 8 bases identical to TRBD1. V lost 5 bases and J lost 11; bases outside the gene matches: 7. The CDR3 has 12 residues. CDR1 is PRHDT and CDR2 is FYEKMQ in the germline V gene (reference sequence).